This T cell receptor beta chain stems from a study of T cell repertoires in cytomegalovirus infection. For the study at large: CMV infection together with matching HLA type was indicated by public TCR beta signatures.

Germline V gene sequence: CDR1 SGHTA, CDR2 FQGNSA. Trimming removed 3 bases from V and 0 bases from J, with 12 bases in between. The CDR3 is 16 residues long. TCRdb analysed the reads with MiXCR anew, one entry per CDR3 protein. The data show about 360,000 distinct CDR3 sequences, 15% to 20% seen once. This clonotype was observed many times. The receptor was derived from a human donor in good health (CMV status not recorded). Some clones in this sample may be carry-over from other donors' samples. Specimen: PBMCs. V gene TRBV7-2 combines with J gene TRBJ2-1; D call uncertain. The CDR3 region has the DNA TGTGCCAGCAGCTTCCGAGCTGGCAGCTCCTACAATGAGCAGTTCTTC. The encoded protein is CASSFRAGSSYNEQFF.